These 21 T cell receptor beta chains share one sample of origin, sequenced in a study of cytomegalovirus exposure and HLA in healthy donors. With 60 Vbeta and 13 Jbeta primers, the PCR was carried out. Data came from immunoSEQ multiplex PCR; TCRdb stores just in-frame clones and leaves some out. The listing contains around 150,000 clones. Sequencing was performed on PBMCs. These receptors came from a middle-aged man in good health and CMV-seronegative.

The V gene is TRBV29-1, the J gene TRBJ2-3; TRBD2 is a possible D gene (5 bases). Germline V lookup: CDR1 SQVTM, CDR2 ANQGSEA. The CDR3 has 11 residues. Trimming left V 4 bases short and J 4 bases short, with 6 bases between. CDR3 in DNA: TGCAGCGTTGCCGGGGCAGATACGCAGTATTTT. This codes for CSVAGADTQYF.

This rearrangement joins TRBV27 to TRBJ1-5; no reliable D call. This CDR3 has 12 residues. Trimming took off 5 bases at V and 6 bases at J, with 8 bases between the two ends. Germline-derived CDR1 and CDR2 are MNHEY and SMNVEV (reference sequence). The CDR3 region is CASSPLGQPQHF. The CDR3 nucleotides are TGTGCCAGCAGTCCCCTAGGTCAGCCCCAGCATTTT.

V gene TRBV27 combines with J gene TRBJ1-2, with 7 bases identical to TRBD1. From germline, CDR1 is MNHEY and CDR2 SMNVEV (reference sequence). Trimming took 2 bases from V and 3 from J; bases not matched to a gene: 3. This CDR3 has 14 residues. In nucleotides, the CDR3 is TGTGCCAGCAGTTTAAGGGGGCGCGACTATGGCTACACCTTC. Its translation is CASSLRGRDYGYTF.

The rearrangement uses TRBV18 and TRBJ1-6, with 8 nucleotides matching TRBD1. Germline V gene lookup returns CDR1 KGHSH and CDR2 LQKENI. This CDR3 spans 15 amino acids. The junction had 10 bases not matched to a gene; V was cut back by 5 bases and J by 10 bases. The chain's CDR3 is CASSKTGVDYSPLHF. In DNA form, the CDR3 reads TGTGCCAGCTCAAAGACAGGGGTAGATTACTCACCCCTCCACTTT.

V is TRBV6-5 and J is TRBJ2-3; D is undetermined. In germline, CDR1 is MNHEY, CDR2 SVGAGI. The CDR3 runs 14 residues. The V gene lost 2 bases and the J gene lost 0 bases, with 6 bases spanning the gap. The CDR3 sequence is CASSYGISTDTQYF. DNA for the CDR3: TGTGCCAGCAGTTACGGCATTAGCACAGATACGCAGTATTTT.

The V and J genes are TRBV25-1 and TRBJ2-7, with a weak D call TRBD2 (5 bases). The germline V and J ends were trimmed by 1 base and 3 bases, with 10 bases remaining between them. There are 14 residues in the CDR3. Germline V gene sequence: CDR1 MGHDK, CDR2 SYGVNS. In DNA, the CDR3 is TGTGCCAGCAGTGAATTCGAGGGAGACTACGAGCAGTACTTC. Protein product: CASSEFEGDYEQYF.

This rearrangement joins TRBV19 to TRBJ2-3; D gene ambiguous. Germline V gene sequence: CDR1 LNHDA, CDR2 SQIVND (reference sequence). The CDR3 has 13 residues. V was clipped by 3 bases and J by 5 bases, with 9 bases between them. CDR3 nucleotides: TGTGCCAGTAGTATGAATTCGGTAGATACGCAGTATTTT. It specifies CASSMNSVDTQYF.

The rearrangement uses TRBV28 and TRBJ1-2, with D possibly being TRBD1 (5 bases). The CDR3 extends over 14 amino acids. Trimming stripped 5 bases from V and 7 bases from J, with 17 bases between. In germline, CDR1 is MDHEN, CDR2 SYDVKM. CDR3 DNA sequence: TGTGCCAGCAGTCCCGTAGTGGGGCTAGGTGGCTACACCTTC. It yields the protein CASSPVVGLGGYTF.

This chain connects TRBV5-1 to TRBJ2-3; TRBD2 might be the D (5 bases). Per germline, CDR1 SGHRS and CDR2 YFSETQ. The V and J ends lost 2 bases and 0 bases respectively, with 13 bases between them. The CDR3 has 16 amino acids. The CDR3 loop is CASSFTRLASTDTQYF. In DNA, the CDR3 is TGCGCCAGCAGCTTTACTAGGCTAGCTAGCACAGATACGCAGTATTTT.

This CDR3 is CASSLWPQETQYF. CDR3 in DNA: TGCGCCAGCAGCTTGTGGCCCCAAGAGACCCAGTACTTC. The gene calls are TRBV5-1 and TRBJ2-5; D remains unclear. Germline loops: CDR1 SGHRS, CDR2 YFSETQ. CDR3 size: 13 residues. Deletions cut 1 base from V and 1 base from J, with 5 bases between.

The J gene is TRBJ1-2, the V gene TRBV6-5; weak D call: TRBD1 (6 bases). CDR1 is MNHEY and CDR2 is SVGAGI in the germline V gene. This CDR3 has 16 residues. The ends were cut back, 4 bases at V and 3 bases at J, with 18 bases in the middle. The DNA of the CDR3 is TGTGCCAGCAGTTTCTTACCCTACAGGGAAGACTATGGCTACACCTTC. Translated, it gives CASSFLPYREDYGYTF.

The chain carries TRBV13 and TRBJ2-1, with 12 bases aligning to TRBD2. Germline loops: CDR1 PRHDT, CDR2 FYEKMQ (reference sequence). Trimming at V came to 5 bases and at J to 0 bases, leaving 8 bases not matched to a gene. This CDR3 is built from 18 residues. CDR3 amino acids: CASSPRLAGASSYNEQFF. CDR3 nucleotides: TGTGCCAGCAGCCCAAGACTAGCGGGGGCTAGCTCCTACAATGAGCAGTTCTTC.

The V call is TRBV7-6, the J call TRBJ1-5; D is ambiguous. Germline V lookup: CDR1 SGHVS, CDR2 FNYEAQ. Between the trimmed V and J ends, which lost 1 base and 0 bases, there was a span of 7 bases. The CDR3 extends over 15 amino acids. CDR3 protein: CASSLGQNSNQPQHF. CDR3 sequence (DNA): TGTGCCAGCAGCTTAGGGCAGAATAGCAATCAGCCCCAGCATTTT.

The chain joins TRBV5-1 to TRBJ2-7; perhaps TRBD1 as D (6 bases). Germline CDR1 SGHRS, CDR2 YFSETQ. This CDR3 region has 15 residues. Trimming shortened V by 2 bases and J by 0 bases, and 12 bases separated the two germline ends. The CDR3 sequence is CASSFRSDSSYEQYF. DNA of the CDR3: TGCGCCAGCAGCTTTCGTTCGGACAGCTCCTACGAGCAGTACTTC.

The chain couples TRBV6-6 to TRBJ1-5; D not resolved. Deletions cut 4 bases from V and 0 bases from J, with 4 bases between. Germline V lookup: CDR1 MNHNY, CDR2 SVGAGI (reference sequence). This CDR3 contains 13 residues. The CDR3 loop reads CASSFFSNQPQHF. CDR3 nucleotides: TGTGCCAGCAGTTTCTTTAGCAATCAGCCCCAGCATTTT.

The rearrangement joins TRBV7-9 to TRBJ2-5; D unresolved. The DNA end lines up better with TRBJ2-7; the J call may be wrong. The CDR3 has 11 residues. In germline, CDR1 is SEHNR, CDR2 FQNEAQ (reference sequence). CDR3 amino acids: CASSASYEQYF. The CDR3 DNA follows: TGTGCCAGCAGCGCCTCCTACGAGCAGTACTTC.

The chain uses TRBV4-1 and TRBJ1-1; a possible D gene is TRBD1 (6 bases). V lost 4 bases and J lost 0, with 12 bases in between. The germline V gene has CDR1 MGHRA and CDR2 YSYEKL. The CDR3 consists of 15 residues. The CDR3 DNA follows: TGCGCCAGCAGCCTGCGACAGGATATGAACACTGAAGCTTTCTTT. Protein: CASSLRQDMNTEAFF.

The chain is built from TRBV29-1 and TRBJ1-1; D is perhaps TRBD1 (6 bases). The V gene lost 0 bases and the J gene lost 2 bases, with 10 bases spanning the gap. The CDR3 has 14 residues. Looked up from germline, CDR1 is SQVTM and CDR2 is ANQGSEA. The DNA for the CDR3 is TGCAGCGTTGAAGAAACACAGGGTAACACTGAAGCTTTCTTT. This sequence encodes CSVEETQGNTEAFF.

The chain carries TRBV29-1 and TRBJ2-3, with TRBD2 identical over 11 bases. This CDR3 contains 15 residues. CDR1 is SQVTM, CDR2 ANQGSEA, per germline. The ends lost 6 bases at V and 0 bases at J; junction bases unmatched: 5. The CDR3: CSVGTSGLSTDTQYF. CDR3 sequence (DNA): TGCAGCGTCGGGACTAGCGGATTAAGCACAGATACGCAGTATTTT.

The chain carries TRBV5-8 and TRBJ1-4; 8 bases agree with TRBD1. The V and J ends lost 2 bases and 6 bases, in that order; junction bases with no gene match: 6. Germline-derived CDR1 and CDR2 are SGHTS and YDEGEE. CDR3 length: 15 residues. The CDR3 spells CASSFPGGFDEKLFF. The CDR3 DNA sequence: TGTGCCAGCAGCTTCCCAGGGGGCTTTGATGAAAAACTGTTTTTT.

The chain links TRBV28 to TRBJ2-1; 7 nucleotides match TRBD1. The CDR3 runs to 15 residues. Germline V gene data show CDR1 as MDHEN and CDR2 as SYDVKM. V was clipped by 5 bases and J by 9 bases; unmatched bases: 13. The CDR3 nucleotides are TGTGCCAGCAGTCCCGTCGACAGGGATGCGAGTGAGCAGTTCTTC. Protein product: CASSPVDRDASEQFF.